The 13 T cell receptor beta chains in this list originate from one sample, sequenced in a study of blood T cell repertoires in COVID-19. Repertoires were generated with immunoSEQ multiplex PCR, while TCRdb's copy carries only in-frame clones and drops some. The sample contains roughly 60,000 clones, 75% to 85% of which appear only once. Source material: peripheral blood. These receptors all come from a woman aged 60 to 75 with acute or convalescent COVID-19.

The CDR3: CASSLRGHRSGGSEETQYF. CDR3 sequence (DNA): TGTGCCAGCAGCTTGAGAGGGCATCGTAGCGGGGGGTCGGAGGAGACCCAGTACTTC. The V call is TRBV7-9, the J call TRBJ2-5; 10 bases fit TRBD2. The CDR3 sequence is 19 residues long. Germline V gene data show CDR1 as SEHNR and CDR2 as FQNEAQ (reference sequence). J gave up 5 bases and V 3 bases, and 18 bases lay outside the gene matches. Combining the CDR3 with reference TRBV7-9 and TRBJ2-5 gives the whole variable domain DTGVSQNPRHKITKRGQNVTFRCDPISEHNRLYWYRQTLGQGPEFLTYFQNEAQLEKSRLLSDRFSAERPKGSFSTLEIQRTEQGDSAMYLCASSLRGHRSGGSEETQYFGPGTRLLVL.

The CDR3 coding sequence is TGTGCCAGCAGCGTTTCCGGGACAGCCTCCTACGAGCAGTACTTC. Protein sequence: CASSVSGTASYEQYF. This sequence joins TRBV5-6 and TRBJ2-7, with 7 bases that match TRBD1. This CDR3 comprises 15 residues. J was trimmed by 0 bases and V by 4 bases; bases with no gene match: 7. The germline V gene has CDR1 SGHDT and CDR2 YYEEEE. The full variable domain, its missing parts supplied by reference TRBV5-6 and TRBJ2-7, is DAGVTQSPTHLIKTRGQQVTLRCSPKSGHDTVSWYQQALGQGPQFIFQYYEEEERQRGNFPDRFSGHQFPNYSSELNVNALLLGDSALYLCASSVSGTASYEQYFGPGTRLTVT.

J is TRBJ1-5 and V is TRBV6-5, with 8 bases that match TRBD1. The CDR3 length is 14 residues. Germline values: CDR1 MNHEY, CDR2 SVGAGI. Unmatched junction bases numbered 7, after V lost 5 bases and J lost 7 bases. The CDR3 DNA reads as TGTGCCAGCAGTCTCGACAGGGGAAAACAGCCCCAGCATTTT. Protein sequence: CASSLDRGKQPQHF.

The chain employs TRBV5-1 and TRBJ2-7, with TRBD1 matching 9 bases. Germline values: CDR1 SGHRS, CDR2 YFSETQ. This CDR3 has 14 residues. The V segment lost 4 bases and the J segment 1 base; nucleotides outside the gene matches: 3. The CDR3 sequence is CASSRTGESYEQYF. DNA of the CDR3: TGCGCCAGCAGCCGGACAGGGGAATCCTACGAGCAGTACTTC.

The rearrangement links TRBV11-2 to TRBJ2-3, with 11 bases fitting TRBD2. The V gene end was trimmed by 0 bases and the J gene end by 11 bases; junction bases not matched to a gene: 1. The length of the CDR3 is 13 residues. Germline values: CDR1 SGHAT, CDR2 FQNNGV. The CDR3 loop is CASSLELAGEQYF. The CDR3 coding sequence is TGTGCCAGCAGCTTAGAACTAGCGGGGGAGCAGTATTTT.

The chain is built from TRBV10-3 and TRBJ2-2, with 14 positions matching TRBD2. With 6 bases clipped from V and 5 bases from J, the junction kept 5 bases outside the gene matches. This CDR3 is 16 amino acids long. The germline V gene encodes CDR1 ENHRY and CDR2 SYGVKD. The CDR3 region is CAISPGTSGGTGELFF. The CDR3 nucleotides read TGTGCCATCAGCCCAGGGACTAGCGGGGGTACCGGGGAGCTGTTTTTT.

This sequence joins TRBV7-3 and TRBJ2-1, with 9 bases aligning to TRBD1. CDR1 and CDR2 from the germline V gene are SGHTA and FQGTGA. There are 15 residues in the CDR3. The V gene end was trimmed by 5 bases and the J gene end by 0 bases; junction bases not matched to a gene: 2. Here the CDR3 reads CASSLQGASYNEQFF. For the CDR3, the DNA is TGTGCCAGCAGCCTACAGGGGGCCTCCTACAATGAGCAGTTCTTC.

This chain's CDR3 is CASRKDRGEAEAFF. CDR3 DNA: TGCGCCAGCAGGAAGGACAGAGGAGAGGCTGAAGCTTTCTTT. The chain combines TRBV5-1 with TRBJ1-1; D might be TRBD1 (6 bases). The CDR3 runs to 14 residues. Germline V gives CDR1 SGHRS, CDR2 YFSETQ. Trimming cost V 5 bases and J 6 bases, with 17 bases left between them.

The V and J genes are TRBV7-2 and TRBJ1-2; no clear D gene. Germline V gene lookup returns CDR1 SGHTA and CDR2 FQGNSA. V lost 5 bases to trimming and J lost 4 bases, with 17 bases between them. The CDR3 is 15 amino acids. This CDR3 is CASSIDNQPFYGYTF. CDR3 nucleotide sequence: TGTGCCAGCAGCATAGACAACCAACCCTTCTATGGCTACACCTTC.

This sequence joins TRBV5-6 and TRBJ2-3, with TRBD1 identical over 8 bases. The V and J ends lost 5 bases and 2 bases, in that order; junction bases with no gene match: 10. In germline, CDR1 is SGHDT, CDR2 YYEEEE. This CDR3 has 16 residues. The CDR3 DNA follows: TGTGCCAGCAGTCTCCCGGGACAGGAATACACAGATACGCAGTATTTT. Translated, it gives CASSLPGQEYTDTQYF.

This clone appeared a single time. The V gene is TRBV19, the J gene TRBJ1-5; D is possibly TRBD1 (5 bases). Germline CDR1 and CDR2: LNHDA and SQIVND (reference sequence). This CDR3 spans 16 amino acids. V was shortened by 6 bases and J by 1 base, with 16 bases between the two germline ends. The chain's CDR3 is CASRGGKHLSNQPQHF. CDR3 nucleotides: TGTGCCAGTAGGGGGGGGAAGCATCTAAGCAATCAGCCCCAGCATTTT.

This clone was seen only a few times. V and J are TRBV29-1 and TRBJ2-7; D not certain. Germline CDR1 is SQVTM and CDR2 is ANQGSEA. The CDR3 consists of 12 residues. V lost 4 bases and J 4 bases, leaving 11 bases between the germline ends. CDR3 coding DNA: TGCAGCGTTGTTCTCCGAGGTTACGAGCAGTACTTC. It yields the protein CSVVLRGYEQYF.

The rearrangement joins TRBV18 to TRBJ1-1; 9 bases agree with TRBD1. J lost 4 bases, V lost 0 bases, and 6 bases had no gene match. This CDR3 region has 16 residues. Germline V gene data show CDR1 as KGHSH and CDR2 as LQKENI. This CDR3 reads CASSPPTGQGSTEAFF. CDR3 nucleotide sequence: TGTGCCAGCTCACCACCGACGGGACAGGGTTCCACTGAAGCTTTCTTT.